This passage covers 20 T cell receptor beta chains from one sample sequenced in a study of T cell repertoires in cytomegalovirus infection (dated by TCRdb to the late 2010s). No antigen is known for these receptors. Sample treatment or condition, as interpreted from the label and publication: in vitro stimulation with specific CMV peptide epitopes to enrich CMV-specific T cells. Instrument used: Illumina HiSeq 1500. TCRdb took the public reads, trimmed them with fastp at Q25, ran MiXCR for clone calling and kept in-frame beta chains. Every CDR3 protein is listed once, alongside the most common genes and DNA of its rows. This sample has roughly 78,000 distinct CDR3 sequences in its table, and 35% to 50% of those were observed once. The ten largest account for over 85% of the sample. The source was CD8+ T cells from cultured PBMCs, collected from culture after CMV antigen stimulation. Receptor source: a human donor in good health (CMV status not recorded). Some clones in this sample may be carry-over from other donors' samples.

In nucleotides, the CDR3 is TGTGCCAGCAGCCAAGTCGTGGAGACTGAAGCTTTCTTT. Its translation: CASSQVVETEAFF. The chain uses TRBV14 and TRBJ1-1, with D hard to call. This CDR3 has 13 amino acids. From germline, CDR1 is SGHDN and CDR2 FVKESK. V was cut by 1 base and J by 5 bases, with 8 bases left in between.

Ten or more counts support this clonotype. The V gene is TRBV5-5, the J gene TRBJ2-1; the match to TRBD1 covers 10 bases. J was trimmed by 4 bases and V by 2 bases; bases with no gene match: 3. From germline, CDR1 is SGHKS and CDR2 YYEKEE (reference sequence). This CDR3 is built from 15 residues. The CDR3 region has the DNA TGTGCCAGCAGCTTCCGGGACAGGGGATACAATGAGCAGTTCTTC. Translating gives CASSFRDRGYNEQFF.

This clonotype came up a few times. Written as DNA, the CDR3 is TGCGCCAGCAGCCAAGGTTCCCAGCCCCAGCATTTT. Its translation: CASSQGSQPQHF. The J gene is TRBJ1-5, the V gene TRBV4-1; D unresolved. The V and J ends lost 1 base and 7 bases respectively, with 5 bases between them. Germline V gene sequence: CDR1 MGHRA, CDR2 YSYEKL. The CDR3 is 12 amino acids.

V usage is TRBV7-2 and J usage is TRBJ2-5; possibly TRBD1 or TRBD2 for D (5 bases each). CDR1 SGHTA and CDR2 FQGNSA come from the germline V gene. The CDR3 sequence is 15 residues long. V was clipped by 3 bases and J by 1 base, with 12 bases between them. The CDR3 nucleotides read TGTGCCAGCAGCTTTGAGGCCGGGACCCAAGAGACCCAGTACTTC. Translated: CASSFEAGTQETQYF.

The V gene is TRBV12-3 or TRBV12-4, the J gene TRBJ2-1; D is possibly TRBD2 (6 bases). This CDR3 has 14 amino acids. With 3 bases removed from V and 4 bases from J, the gap between germline ends came to 10 bases. The CDR3: CASSLGGFYNEQFF. CDR3 in DNA: TGTGCCAGCAGTTTGGGGGGATTTTACAATGAGCAGTTCTTC.

The chain recombines TRBV19 with TRBJ1-1; 8 positions agree with TRBD1. This CDR3 comprises 13 residues. The junction had 6 bases not matched to a gene; V was cut back by 10 bases and J by 2 bases. The germline V gene encodes CDR1 LNHDA and CDR2 SQIVND (reference sequence). CDR3 amino acids: CATRTGYNTEAFF. The CDR3 region has the DNA TGTGCCACCCGGACAGGGTATAACACTGAAGCTTTCTTT.

V gene TRBV7-6 combines with J gene TRBJ2-5; no clear D gene. The CDR3 is 12 residues long. Germline CDR1 and CDR2: SGHVS and FNYEAQ. V was pared by 5 bases and J by 3 bases, with 7 bases between. CDR3 in DNA: TGTGCCAGCAGCCCAGCCGAAGAGACCCAGTACTTC. Amino acids: CASSPAEETQYF.

This chain links TRBV4-2 with TRBJ1-1; a possible D gene is TRBD1 (5 bases). With 4 bases removed from V and 1 base from J, the gap between germline ends came to 13 bases. The CDR3 has 15 amino acids. Germline values: CDR1 LGHNA, CDR2 YNFKEQ. CDR3 bases: TGTGCCAGCAGCCCCAGGGACGGGGCGAACACTGAAGCTTTCTTT. Its translation is CASSPRDGANTEAFF.

The chain combines TRBV7-8 with TRBJ1-2, with a possible D match to TRBD1 (6 bases). Trimming left V 4 bases short and J 6 bases short, with 12 bases between. Germline values: CDR1 SGHVS, CDR2 FQNEAQ. The CDR3 contains 13 residues. CDR3 region: CASSYGDTDGYTF. DNA of the CDR3: TGTGCCAGCAGCTACGGGGACACGGATGGCTACACCTTC.

This clonotype was seen only a few times. This chain connects TRBV6-1 to TRBJ2-3; TRBD2 aligns across 11 bases. The CDR3 contains 17 residues. Germline V lookup: CDR1 MNHNS, CDR2 SASEGT. The J segment lost 2 bases and the V segment lost 5 bases, leaving 9 bases of the junction unmatched. As DNA, the CDR3 is TGTGCCAGCAGTCAAACCGGGACTAGCGGATACACAGATACGCAGTATTTT. The encoded protein is CASSQTGTSGYTDTQYF.

This clonotype was recorded once. V usage is TRBV6-1 and J usage is TRBJ2-1, with D possibly matching TRBD1 (6 bases). The CDR3 has 11 residues. CDR1 is MNHNS and CDR2 is SASEGT in the germline V gene. Here the CDR3 reads CATSRGNEQFF. Written as DNA, the CDR3 is TGTGCTACCAGCAGGGGTAATGAGCAGTTCTTC.

The chain combines TRBV7-9 with TRBJ2-7; D is possibly TRBD1 (6 bases). CDR1 SEHNR and CDR2 FQNEAQ come from the germline V gene (reference sequence). CDR3 length: 13 residues. Trimming cost V 5 bases and J 2 bases, with 10 bases left between them. CDR3: CASSQDRPYEQYF. CDR3 DNA: TGTGCCAGCAGCCAGGACAGACCCTACGAGCAGTACTTC.

The gene calls are TRBV11-2 and TRBJ2-1; no clear D. In germline, CDR1 is SGHAT, CDR2 FQNNGV. The CDR3 extends over 13 amino acids. V lost 1 base and J lost 8, with 9 bases in between. CDR3 nucleotides: TGTGCCAGCAGCTTAGGCCACGTCGATGAGCAGTTCTTC. It yields the protein CASSLGHVDEQFF.

The table lists this clonotype with a few counts. This chain connects TRBV11-2 to TRBJ2-7; 15 bases map to TRBD2. Trimming took 5 bases from V and 4 from J; bases not matched to a gene: 3. This CDR3 comprises 15 residues. Germline loops: CDR1 SGHAT, CDR2 FQNNGV. The CDR3 DNA reads as TGTGCCAGCAGCCGGACTAGCGGGGGGGAGTACGAGCAGTACTTC. Protein sequence: CASSRTSGGEYEQYF.

The genes are TRBV10-3 and TRBJ1-1; the D is unclear. The CDR3 has 15 amino acids. V dropped 4 bases and J dropped 1 base, with 13 bases sitting between them. CDR1 and CDR2 from the germline V gene are ENHRY and SYGVKD. The CDR3 here is CAISAIGRENTEAFF. The CDR3 bases are TGTGCCATCAGTGCCATCGGACGGGAGAACACTGAAGCTTTCTTT.

This sequence joins TRBV9 and TRBJ2-7; 8 positions agree with TRBD2. The CDR3 extends over 15 amino acids. Germline V lookup: CDR1 SGDLS, CDR2 YYNGEE. V trimming: 4 bases; J trimming: 0 bases; junction bases outside the gene matches: 6. DNA for the CDR3: TGTGCCAGCAGCCTCGCGGGGGGAAGCTCCTACGAGCAGTACTTC. It encodes CASSLAGGSSYEQYF.

The table lists this clonotype with a few counts. The CDR3: CSVEATGQGNYGYTF. The CDR3 nucleotides are TGCAGCGTTGAAGCAACGGGACAGGGGAACTATGGCTACACCTTC. The chain couples TRBV29-1 to TRBJ1-2; the match to TRBD1 covers 10 bases. CDR3 length: 15 residues. CDR1 is SQVTM and CDR2 is ANQGSEA in the germline V gene. V gave up 1 base and J gave up 2 bases; unmatched junction bases: 4.

This clonotype was detected only a few times. V usage is TRBV7-6 and J usage is TRBJ1-1; D remains ambiguous. This CDR3 comprises 12 residues. Trimming pared 7 bases from V and 7 bases from J, leaving 13 bases between. The germline CDR1 and CDR2 sequences are SGHVS and FNYEAQ. The CDR3 is CASIGRRDEAFF. DNA for the CDR3: TGTGCCAGCATCGGGAGACGGGATGAAGCTTTCTTT.

This clonotype was observed a few times. This chain connects TRBV4-3 to TRBJ1-1; a weak D match, TRBD1 (5 bases). CDR1 is LGHNA, CDR2 YSLEER, per germline. CDR3 size: 16 residues. Between the trimmed V and J ends, which lost 3 bases and 10 bases, there was a span of 24 bases. Here the CDR3 DNA reads TGCGCCAGCAGCCAGGAGAAACAGGACGTCGGTCTGTCAGCTTTCTTT. Protein: CASSQEKQDVGLSAFF.

CDR3 DNA sequence: TGTGCCAGCAGTCCATCTTGGACAAACTATGGCTACACCTTC. Protein product: CASSPSWTNYGYTF. J is TRBJ1-2 and V is TRBV27; D is perhaps TRBD1 (5 bases). The CDR3 totals 14 residues. Germline lookup yields CDR1 MNHEY and CDR2 SMNVEV (reference sequence). The V end was cut by 5 bases, the J end by 2 bases, with 12 bases between.